Below, one T cell receptor beta chain is given with its context. Which antigen it targets is not known. One base away there is no much larger clone; base qualities are not given. The sample's time point label, decoded: baseline before first vaccination. Vaccinee samples were obtained from the UK trials COV001 and COV002, which included a single-blind randomized controlled phase 2/3 trial of AZD1222 (ChAdOx1 nCoV-19) in healthy adults. For TCRbeta chain sequencing, PBMC samples from trial participants were taken at day 0 and at day 28 after the second dose. The CDR3 regions of human TCRbeta chains were analyzed by immunosequencing. Turning to the authors' computational methods: Repertoire TCRs were checked for matches against a reference library of SARS-CoV-2-specific TCRs that had been generated using the MIRA antigen-specificity platform. Breadth meant the fraction of unique TCRs that were SARS-CoV-2-associated, whereas depth meant the fraction of total T cells that were SARS-CoV-2-associated. Each spike-specific TCR was assigned to its reactive spike region and to a CD4 or CD8 class using the MIRA data. Log10-transformed breadth and depth values were compared by one-way ANOVA with Sidak's multiple comparisons tests. In TCRdb, the immuneACCESS table is reduced to in-frame sequences with V and J assigned. These tables do not hold every clone; where another copy was compared, an unresolved V gene accounts for under half, and the others remain unexplained. Clonal size and the V and J genes are those of that table, whereas D and trimming came from the DNA. In this sample the table shows some 130,000 clones, around 90% of which occur a single time. Of the sample, 1.5% is held by the ten largest clones.

The data are from a study of T cell responses to AZD1222 COVID-19 vaccine (dated by TCRdb to the early 2020s). Notes on the research overall: AZD1222 recipients whose second dose came at about 4 weeks and those whose second dose came at about 12 weeks were combined into one group, since spike-specific TCR depth and breadth did not differ between the two schedules. Trial participants were enrolled into age subgroups of 18-55, 56-69 and 70-plus years, which contained 148, 28 and 57 TCR-sequenced participants, respectively. A total of around 240 trial participants underwent TCR sequencing, of whom roughly 210 had received two doses of AZD1222 and around 26 had received two doses of the MenACWY control vaccine. General conclusions and limits of the study: The 56-69-year group was small, and its depth increase did not reach significance, likely because of low power. Reportedly, close to half of the unique spike-specific TCRs recognized epitopes lying outside the regions that are mutated in the B.1.351 and B.1.1.7 variants. Vaccine-associated CD4 TCRs spanned the whole spike protein, with dominant responses in regions 160-218 and 743-854. No day 14 peak-response samples were available, so repertoires were characterized only after the peak T cell response. Participants were mostly white British, with more females than males. The authors suggested clonal diversity may have been underestimated. After two AZD1222 doses, spike-specific TCR breadth and depth were significantly higher than at day 0 and than in MenACWY recipients. Only five to seven AZD1222 recipients were SARS-CoV-2 seropositive at baseline, limiting conclusions about previously exposed vaccinees.

Sample: peripheral blood, taken on day 0 of AZD1222 vaccination. The receptor was derived from an adult in good health.

The encoded CDR3 is CAWRSPRRDNSPLHF. The DNA sequence is given as TGTGCCTGGAGATCCCCTCGCAGGGATAATTCACCCCTCCACTTT. The rearranged chain carries TRBV30 and TRBJ1-6; TRBD1 might be the D gene, on 5 matching bases. CDR1 and CDR2 were assigned from the germline V gene (reference sequence) as GTSNPN and SVGIG. From the cysteine up to the phenylalanine, the CDR3 has a length of 15 residues. The retained sequence is limited to the CDR3, 45 bases, with the frame set at the first base. The junction shows trimming of 3 bases on V and 5 bases on J, plus 14 bases between the germline ends.